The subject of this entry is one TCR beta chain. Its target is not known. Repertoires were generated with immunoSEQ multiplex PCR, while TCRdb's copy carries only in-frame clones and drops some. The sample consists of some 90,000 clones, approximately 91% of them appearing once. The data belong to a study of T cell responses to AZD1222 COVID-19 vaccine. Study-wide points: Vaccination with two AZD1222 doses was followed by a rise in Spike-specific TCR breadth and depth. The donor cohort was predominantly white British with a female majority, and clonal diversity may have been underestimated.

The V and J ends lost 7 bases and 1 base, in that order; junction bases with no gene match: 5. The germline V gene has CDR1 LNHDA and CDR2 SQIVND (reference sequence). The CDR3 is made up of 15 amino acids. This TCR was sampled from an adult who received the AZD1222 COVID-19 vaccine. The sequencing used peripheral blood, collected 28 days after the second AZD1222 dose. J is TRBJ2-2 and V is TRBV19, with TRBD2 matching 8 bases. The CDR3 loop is CASKSLAGNTGELFF. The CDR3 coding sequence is TGTGCCAGTAAGAGTCTAGCGGGGAACACCGGGGAGCTGTTTTTT.